This T cell receptor (beta chain) was identified in a study of beta chain features in type 1 diabetes. Study observations and caveats: There was a moderate but significant shortening of TCRB CDR3s in all four CD4+ subsets of Type 1 diabetes patients. For type 1 diabetes patients, VDJ junctions showed fewer insertions and more deletions.

In regard to this clone: Its antigen is currently unknown. This sample includes further DNA sequences coding for the same CDR3.

What was sequenced were expressed TCRB transcripts, since all of the isolated RNA had been reverse transcribed. Assay: immunoSEQ multiplex PCR; the TCRdb copy retains only in-frame clones and omits some. In the table there are hundreds of thousands of clones, around 15% of which are singletons. Germline CDR1 LGHNA, CDR2 YSLEER. With 0 bases removed from V and 3 bases from J, the gap between germline ends came to 12 bases. The CDR3 contains 15 residues. A sort by CD45RO/CCR7/CD25/CD127/CD95/CD27 yielded CD4+ naive, central memory, regulatory and stem cell-like memory cells. The V call is TRBV4-3, the J call TRBJ2-7; TRBD1 or TRBD2 may be the D gene (5 bases each). Source material: naive CD4+ T cells from blood. The clonotype was recovered from a man aged 18 to 29 with type 1 diabetes. The CDR3 sequence is CASSQDRGQGYEQYF. The CDR3 coding sequence is TGCGCCAGCAGCCAAGATCGGGGCCAGGGCTACGAGCAGTACTTC.